In this sample, the clone carrying this T cell receptor beta chain turned up once. Germline CDR1 and CDR2: SGHTA and FQGTGA. V shed 4 bases and J 1 base; nucleotides not matched to a gene: 1. There are 14 residues in the CDR3. This sample stems from a study of blood T cell repertoires in COVID-19. For the study at large: The samples span acute and convalescent COVID-19 from the United States, Italy and Spain.

As handled by the study authors: How many nucleated cells were present was estimated from reference gene primer amplification. The assay was immunoSEQ multiplex PCR, and TCRdb's table has in-frame clones only and misses some. Clonal size and the V and J genes are those of that table, whereas D and trimming came from the DNA. The sample yields 60,000 to 85,000 clones, approximately 85% seen once. The rearrangement links TRBV7-3 to TRBJ2-3; 8 bases align to TRBD2. This receptor was identified in a man aged 55 to 70 with COVID-19, enrolled during active disease. Sequenced: peripheral blood. CDR3 sequence: CASSYGGGTDTQYF. The DNA for the CDR3 is TGTGCCAGCAGCTACGGGGGGGGCACAGATACGCAGTATTTT. Looking up the rest from reference TRBV7-3 and TRBJ2-3 gives the full variable domain: GAGVSQTPSNKVTEKGKYVELRCDPISGHTALYWYRQSLGQGPEFLIYFQGTGAADDSGLPNDRFFAVRPEGSVSTLKIQRTERGDSAVYLCASSYGGGTDTQYFGPGTRLTVL.